These T cell receptor beta chains were read from a single sample in a study of tumor-infiltrating lymphocytes in oesophageal squamous cell carcinoma. TCRdb recomputed calls from the PCR reads with MiXCR, one row per CDR3 protein. The data show fewer than 15,000 distinct CDR3 sequences, more than 45% seen once. The sample taken for sequencing was blood. These receptors all stem from a female donor with esophageal squamous cell carcinoma. Each CDR3 is given without its conserved first and last residue.

>TRBV24-1
ATSDPTEPNEKLF
>TRBV19
ASSIADRESEQY
>TRBV28
ASSLAPDRDGGYT
>TRBV5-1
ASSLETSGRGAEQY
>TRBV7-2
ASSFGAYSSYEQY
>TRBV5-1
ASSFQGTDEQY
>TRBV7-8
ASSLSREQF
>TRBV7-8
ASSLAGQGKEQY
>TRBV5-3
ASSVKGFPTKQY
>TRBV6-1
ASSLAGGVQETQY
>TRBV7-2
ASSSDSATNEKLF
>TRBV28
ASSPTGRLTHNEQF
>TRBV7-6
ASSLGRIRAGSTDTQY
>TRBV28
ASRRGGANVLT
>TRBV7-9
ASTLGPNEQF
>TRBV11-3
ASSLGLAGSTEQF
>TRBV7-2
ASSLGTADTQY
>TRBV7-9
ASSLDASPVRQY
>TRBV7-2
ASSSGLAGRETQY
>TRBV7-3
ASSFSASGGQF
>TRBV6-1
ASSVTDSGNTIY
>TRBV14
ASSQSGLMNTEAF
>TRBV6-6
ASSYSTQGQQY
>TRBV6-1
ASKDSGTTDTQY
>TRBV12-3/TRBV12-4
ASSPRQGDNSPLH
>TRBV28
ASSSTSGRTSSNEQF
>TRBV6-1
ASRPTGLSTYEQY
>TRBV7-8
ASSLVSQNSPLH
>TRBV27
ASSSGMVGDNVLT
>TRBV12-3/TRBV12-4
ASSFVQGDEQY
>TRBV6-1
ASTRGAYNEQF
>TRBV7-2
ASSFQVNTEAF
>TRBV7-2
ASSSWKGGYNEQF
>TRBV5-1
ASSPRLFGTEAF
>TRBV6-6
ASSYSTGFQETQY
>TRBV6-6
ASSYRLAGGSYNEQY
>TRBV7-3
ASSLSAAGHTGELF
>TRBV6-1
ASRGTSYNEQF
>TRBV28
ASSLLGRGSPLH
>TRBV7-2
ASSPDPSGNQGETQY
>TRBV18
ASSLTTEAF
>TRBV7-3
ASSFRDSGDYEQF
>TRBV6-1
ASSTRDGPNTEAF
>TRBV7-8
ASSLFEAVLETQY
>TRBV20-1
SARQGSSGANVLT
>TRBV6-6
ASSYSGSLSTDTQY
>TRBV7-2
ASSRDSFTDTQY
>TRBV7-8
ASSLVAGKVSPLH
>TRBV6-6
ASSYWGQGYEQF
>TRBV7-2
ASSSLNEQF